These 18 T cell receptor beta chains were all obtained from the same sample, sequenced in a study of OX40 agonist ivuxolimab in advanced cancers. The table came from immunoSEQ multiplex PCR; TCRdb's copy has only in-frame clones and leaves some out. The sample lists 100,000 to 150,000 clones; 93% were seen once. The sequencing here drew on CD4+ or CD8+ T cells sorted from blood, taken in a trial of the OX40 agonist ivuxolimab. The receptors stem from an adult with an advanced solid tumor such as melanoma, head and neck, liver or kidney cancer.

The chain couples TRBV18 to TRBJ1-5; no definite D call. Germline loops: CDR1 KGHSH, CDR2 LQKENI. The CDR3 extends over 13 amino acids. V gave up 3 bases and J gave up 9 bases, with 12 bases separating them. CDR3 sequence: CASSPESGRPQHF. The CDR3 DNA follows: TGTGCCAGCTCACCCGAAAGTGGTAGGCCCCAGCATTTT.

The rearrangement uses TRBV6-4 and TRBJ2-2, with D perhaps assigned TRBD1 or TRBD2 (5 bases each). This CDR3 is 14 amino acids long. The germline V and J ends were trimmed by 0 bases and 3 bases, with 5 bases remaining between them. In germline, CDR1 is MRHNA, CDR2 SNTAGT. The CDR3 DNA follows: TGTGCCAGCAGTGACTCGGGGGACACCGGGGAGCTGTTTTTT. Translated: CASSDSGDTGELFF.

The chain couples TRBV28 to TRBJ2-7; D is possibly TRBD2 (5 bases). The CDR3 length is 17 residues. Germline CDR1 is MDHEN and CDR2 is SYDVKM. The V and J ends lost 0 bases and 0 bases respectively, with 15 bases between them. The chain's CDR3 is CASSLWVERKSSYEQYF. For the CDR3, the DNA is TGTGCCAGCAGTTTATGGGTCGAGCGGAAGAGCTCCTACGAGCAGTACTTC.

The rearrangement links TRBV7-2 to TRBJ2-3; 8 positions match TRBD2. The CDR3 covers 17 residues. With V trimmed by 6 bases and J by 5 bases, 16 bases remained unmatched. Germline CDR1 SGHTA, CDR2 FQGNSA. CDR3 sequence (DNA): TGTGCCAGCAGATCTCGGGGTAGCGGGATCGGAGGAGATACGCAGTATTTT. Residues: CASRSRGSGIGGDTQYF.

J is TRBJ1-2 and V is TRBV25-1; D is perhaps TRBD1 (5 bases). V lost 3 bases to trimming and J lost 9 bases, with 20 bases between them. The CDR3 sequence is 15 residues long. The V gene's germline CDR1 is MGHDK and CDR2 SYGVNS. DNA for the CDR3: TGTGCCAGCAGTGAGCCCGGGACGGGGGTGGCAAGCTACACCTTC. Amino acids: CASSEPGTGVASYTF.

The chain combines TRBV7-2 with TRBJ2-7; a weak D match, TRBD2 (6 bases). CDR1 is SGHTA, CDR2 FQGNSA, per germline. The CDR3 spans 14 residues. V lost 2 bases and J 3 bases, leaving 11 bases between the germline ends. The CDR3 bases are TGTGCCAGCAGCTTATCGGAGGGTTTCTACGAGCAGTACTTC. It yields the protein CASSLSEGFYEQYF.

This clone has just one count. The chain is built from TRBV6-4 and TRBJ2-2; D might be TRBD2 (6 bases). The V end was cut by 0 bases, the J end by 6 bases, with 8 bases between. This CDR3 region has 14 residues. Germline CDR1 and CDR2: MRHNA and SNTAGT. The CDR3 is CASSDSREAGELFF. CDR3 coding DNA: TGTGCCAGCAGTGACTCTAGGGAGGCCGGGGAGCTGTTTTTT.

The V call is TRBV6-6, the J call TRBJ2-7; D remains ambiguous. CDR3 length: 12 amino acids. Trimming left V 5 bases short and J 3 bases short, with 8 bases between. CDR1 and CDR2 from the germline V gene are MNHNY and SVGAGI (reference sequence). CDR3 region: CASSGSGYEQYF. The CDR3 DNA is TGTGCCAGCAGTGGCTCTGGCTACGAGCAGTACTTC.

The chain is built from TRBV19 and TRBJ1-1; 9 bases align to TRBD1. CDR1 is LNHDA and CDR2 is SQIVND in the germline V gene (reference sequence). Unmatched junction bases numbered 7, after V lost 4 bases and J lost 1 base. The CDR3 spans 16 residues. CDR3 coding DNA: TGTGCCAGTAGTACAGGACAGGGGCAGAGGAACACTGAAGCTTTCTTT. The encoded protein is CASSTGQGQRNTEAFF.

V gene TRBV6-1 combines with J gene TRBJ1-3; TRBD1 matches at 7 bases. This CDR3 contains 11 residues. With 10 bases clipped from V and 8 bases from J, the junction kept 5 bases outside the gene matches. CDR1 and CDR2 (germline): MNHNS, SASEGT. The CDR3 sequence: CAIQGLHTIYF. CDR3 DNA sequence: TGTGCCATACAGGGGCTCCACACCATATATTTT.

This chain joins TRBV29-1 and TRBJ1-1; possible D gene TRBD1, 6 bases. CDR3 length: 10 amino acids. Germline-derived CDR1 and CDR2 are SQVTM and ANQGSEA. V lost 7 bases and J 8 bases, leaving 11 bases between the germline ends. The CDR3 nucleotides read TGCAGCGCTAGGGACATAGAAGCTTTCTTT. Protein sequence: CSARDIEAFF.

The V call is TRBV12-5, the J call TRBJ2-2; D gene unclear. The V gene lost 0 bases and the J gene lost 4 bases, with 3 bases spanning the gap. The CDR3 has 13 amino acids. From germline, CDR1 is LGHNT and CDR2 FRNRAP. The CDR3 protein is CASGLVATGELFF. DNA of the CDR3: TGTGCTAGTGGTTTGGTCGCCACCGGGGAGCTGTTTTTT.

The genes are TRBV4-3 and TRBJ1-4, with TRBD1 matching over 8 bases. V was pared by 3 bases and J by 8 bases, with 5 bases of the junction left unmatched. Germline assignment: CDR1 LGHNA and CDR2 YSLEER. This CDR3 has 14 residues. CDR3 loop: CASSHDRGHEKLFF. DNA for the CDR3: TGCGCCAGCAGCCACGACAGGGGACACGAAAAACTGTTTTTT.

The rearrangement uses TRBV10-3 and TRBJ1-1, with 12 bases aligning to TRBD1. Germline lookup yields CDR1 ENHRY and CDR2 SYGVKD. The trim removed 7 bases at V and 1 base at J, leaving 4 bases unmatched. This CDR3 region has 15 residues. The CDR3 nucleotides read TGTGCCATCACCCGGGACAGGGGGCCGAACACTGAAGCTTTCTTT. It is translated as CAITRDRGPNTEAFF.

V is TRBV2 and J is TRBJ1-5; D unclear. The germline gives CDR1 SNHLY, CDR2 FYNNEI. The V end lost 6 bases, the J end lost 2 bases, and 11 bases lay between the germline ends. The CDR3 has 14 residues. Here the CDR3 reads CASSPPAGNQPQHF. DNA of the CDR3: TGTGCCAGCAGCCCCCCTGCGGGCAATCAGCCCCAGCATTTT.

This rearrangement joins TRBV7-6 to TRBJ2-7; maybe TRBD1 (7 bases). This CDR3 spans 15 amino acids. Germline V lookup: CDR1 SGHVS, CDR2 FNYEAQ. Trimming stripped 4 bases from V and 3 bases from J, with 16 bases between. The CDR3 loop reads CASSWAAQGGYEQYF. Written as DNA, the CDR3 is TGTGCCAGCAGCTGGGCGGCGCAGGGGGGCTACGAGCAGTACTTC.

The chain recombines TRBV7-9 with TRBJ2-5; 8 positions match TRBD1. Germline lookup yields CDR1 SEHNR and CDR2 FQNEAQ (reference sequence). This CDR3 comprises 14 residues. Losses at the gene ends were 1 base for V and 3 bases for J; bases not matched to a gene: 1. The DNA of the CDR3 is TGTGCCAGCAGCTTAGGGACAGGGAAAGAGACCCAGTACTTC. Its translation is CASSLGTGKETQYF.

The CDR3 reads CASSSINEQFF. DNA of the CDR3: TGTGCCAGCAGCTCCATCAATGAGCAGTTCTTC. The genes are TRBV5-4 and TRBJ2-1; D remains unclear. V gave up 3 bases and J gave up 6 bases, with 4 bases separating them. The CDR3 extends over 11 amino acids. Germline V gene data show CDR1 as SGHNT and CDR2 as YYREEE (reference sequence). The full variable domain, its missing parts supplied by reference TRBV5-4 and TRBJ2-1, is ETGVTQSPTHLIKTRGQQVTLRCSSQSGHNTVSWYQQALGQGPQFIFQYYREEENGRGNFPPRFSGLQFPNYSSELNVNALELDDSALYLCASSSINEQFFGPGTRLTVL.